This T cell receptor (beta chain) was retrieved from a study of blood T cell repertoires in COVID-19. The data were produced by immunoSEQ multiplex PCR, yet TCRdb's version contains in-frame clones alone and is incomplete. The sample contains about 670,000 clones, about 90% of which appear only once. Sample: peripheral blood. The clonotype comes from a woman aged 18-29 years with acute or convalescent COVID-19.

CDR3 region: CASSSDLPTHRYEQYF. The CDR3 DNA is TGTGCCAGCAGTTCCGACCTTCCGACACACCGCTACGAGCAGTACTTC. The V call is TRBV6-2 or TRBV6-3, the J call TRBJ2-7, with D hard to call. Trimming pared 4 bases from V and 3 bases from J, leaving 19 bases between. The CDR3 is made up of 16 amino acids. Per the germline V gene, CDR1 is MNHEY and CDR2 is SVGEGT.